The clone carrying this TCR beta chain was counted many times. The junction shows a germline mismatch at one end, possibly a read error. The sample comes from a study of human T cells and chemical hapten exposure. Background on the study: Recorded diagnoses among the mostly female patients were alopecia areata, totalis or universalis. Yields of TCR per sample differed, chiefly owing to small differences in pooled library volume.

MiXCR, applied by TCRdb to the RACE reads, yields one record per CDR3 protein. The sample shows about 290,000 distinct CDR3 sequences, roughly 7.7% of them seen only once. Germline V CDR1 and CDR2: MNHEY, SVGEGT. The CDR3 sequence is 13 residues long. Time point described: pre-sensitization, week 0. Treatment of the sample: therapeutic diphenylcyclopropenone sensitization with weekly scalp DPC. Donation of samples came from alopecia patients who were 18 to 70 years old and suitable for DPC. This TCR came from a man younger than 30 with alopecia areata. Some clones in this sample may be carry-over from other donors' samples. Sequencing was performed on whole blood, taken in connection with sensitization to the hapten diphenylcyclopropenone (DPC). The chain combines TRBV6-2 or TRBV6-3 with TRBJ2-4; 9 nucleotides align to TRBD1. As DNA, the CDR3 is TGTGCCAGCAGTAAGACCACCGGGACAGGGAGGCTCTTC. Translation gives CASSKTTGTGRLF.